What follows are 17 T cell receptor beta chains derived from one specimen sequenced in a study of cytomegalovirus exposure and HLA in healthy donors. PCR amplification relied on 60 Vbeta primers (plus 13 Jbeta primers). Sequenced by immunoSEQ multiplex PCR; TCRdb stores in-frame clones only, minus some. The sample's table shows 150,000 or so clones. Sequenced sample: PBMCs. Every receptor here comes from a woman in her sixties or seventies in good health and CMV-seronegative.

The CDR3 spells CASSKRSGSLAGELFF. The CDR3 region has the DNA TGTGCCAGCAGCAAACGGAGCGGGAGTCTCGCCGGGGAGCTGTTTTTT. The rearrangement uses TRBV21-1 and TRBJ2-2; no DNA check was done on the table's D call, TRBD2. TRBV21-1 is a pseudogene locus. This CDR3 has 16 residues.

The V gene is TRBV11-2, the J gene TRBJ2-5; 9 bases are a match to TRBD1. J gave up 5 bases and V 1 base, and 5 bases lay outside the gene matches. Per the germline V gene, CDR1 is SGHAT and CDR2 is FQNNGV. This CDR3 spans 15 amino acids. The CDR3: CASSLVTGGFETQYF. The CDR3 bases are TGTGCCAGCAGCTTAGTTACAGGGGGCTTTGAGACCCAGTACTTC.

The CDR3 DNA reads as TGTGCCAGCAGTGCTGGCAGGGGGCGAAGTGAAGCTTTCTTT. Its translation is CASSAGRGRSEAFF. The rearrangement links TRBV2 to TRBJ1-1, with 8 bases that match TRBD1. The CDR3 is 14 residues long. The ends lost 4 bases at V and 7 bases at J; junction bases unmatched: 8. Per germline, CDR1 SNHLY and CDR2 FYNNEI.

The rearrangement joins TRBV9 to TRBJ1-5; maybe TRBD1 (6 bases). This CDR3 has 15 residues. Trimming cost V 0 bases and J 7 bases, with 14 bases left between them. Germline V CDR1 and CDR2: SGDLS, YYNGEE. The CDR3 protein is CASSVEGGAAQPQHF. The CDR3 DNA is TGTGCCAGCAGCGTAGAGGGGGGGGCAGCCCAGCCCCAGCATTTT.

The CDR3 coding sequence is TGTGCCAGCAGTTACGAGGTCGGACTCGAGCAGTACTTC. As protein: CASSYEVGLEQYF. The chain employs TRBV6-5 and TRBJ2-7, with D possibly matching TRBD2 (5 bases). The CDR3 extends over 13 amino acids. V lost 2 bases to trimming and J lost 6 bases, with 11 bases between them. The germline V gene encodes CDR1 MNHEY and CDR2 SVGAGI.

J is TRBJ2-7 and V is TRBV15; a weak D match, TRBD1 (5 bases). Trimming pared 0 bases from V and 2 bases from J, leaving 23 bases between. CDR1 and CDR2 (germline): LNHNV, YYDKDF (reference sequence). The CDR3 is 19 residues long. DNA for the CDR3: TGTGCCACCAGCAGAGATTCCCTCCCGGGTACAGGAAATCCCTACGAGCAGTACTTC. This codes for CATSRDSLPGTGNPYEQYF.

The V gene is TRBV6-5, the J gene TRBJ2-7, with 7 nucleotides matching TRBD1. V shed 3 bases and J 0 bases; nucleotides not matched to a gene: 8. Germline V gene data show CDR1 as MNHEY and CDR2 as SVGAGI. The CDR3 loop spans 16 amino acids. The CDR3 reads CASSYSTGAYSYEQYF. The CDR3 DNA is TGTGCCAGCAGTTATTCTACAGGGGCTTACTCCTACGAGCAGTACTTC.

This chain uses TRBV4-1 with TRBJ1-2, with TRBD1 matching 8 bases. Looked up from germline, CDR1 is MGHRA and CDR2 is YSYEKL. The junction had 12 bases not matched to a gene; V was cut back by 10 bases and J by 8 bases. CDR3 size: 13 residues. The CDR3 sequence is CATSPGQERGYTF. CDR3 DNA sequence: TGCGCCACCTCCCCGGGACAGGAGAGGGGCTACACCTTC.

This chain's CDR3 is CAWSGDRENRFF. CDR3 nucleotides: TGTGCCTGGAGCGGGGACAGGGAAAATCGGTTCTTC. The rearrangement links TRBV30 to TRBJ2-1; 9 bases agree with TRBD1. V shed 3 bases and J 15 bases; nucleotides not matched to a gene: 9. Per the germline V gene, CDR1 is GTSNPN and CDR2 is SVGIG (reference sequence). The CDR3 spans 12 residues.

This chain uses TRBV6-5 with TRBJ1-2, with unresolved D. This CDR3 spans 12 amino acids. Trimming left V 7 bases short and J 8 bases short, with 14 bases between. Germline CDR1 reads MNHEY; CDR2 reads SVGAGI. CDR3: CASIRAGRGYTF. DNA for the CDR3: TGTGCCAGCATCCGGGCGGGTAGGGGCTACACCTTC.

The V and J genes are TRBV2 and TRBJ2-5, with a possible D match to TRBD2 (6 bases). V was cut by 6 bases and J by 2 bases, with 16 bases left in between. The CDR3 is 15 residues long. Germline CDR1 and CDR2: SNHLY and FYNNEI. CDR3 loop: CASRRGLPLQETQYF. The CDR3 DNA follows: TGTGCCAGCAGGAGGGGACTCCCGCTTCAAGAGACCCAGTACTTC.

The CDR3: CASRPLGQNTGELFF. In nucleotides, the CDR3 is TGTGCCAGCAGGCCCCTGGGACAGAACACCGGGGAGCTGTTTTTT. The V and J genes are TRBV11-2 and TRBJ2-2, with D possibly being TRBD1 (6 bases). Germline V gives CDR1 SGHAT, CDR2 FQNNGV. The CDR3 loop spans 15 amino acids. Trimming took off 6 bases at V and 1 base at J, with 12 bases between the two ends.

The rearrangement links TRBV9 to TRBJ2-1; 13 bases are a match to TRBD2. V lost 0 bases and J lost 8; bases outside the gene matches: 2. The CDR3 is made up of 15 amino acids. Germline-derived CDR1 and CDR2 are SGDLS and YYNGEE. The CDR3 loop reads CASSVGTSGSYEQFF. CDR3 nucleotides: TGTGCCAGCAGCGTAGGGACTAGCGGGAGTTATGAGCAGTTCTTC.

Remarks on this clone: One end of the junction fails to match germline, which may point to a read error. This CDR3 is also generated by other DNA sequences in the sample. This chain links TRBV4-2 with TRBJ1-1; possible D gene TRBD1, 5 bases. The length of the CDR3 is 13 residues. The germline V gene has CDR1 LGHNA and CDR2 YNFKEQ. Here the CDR3 reads CASSLGTPTEAFF. DNA for the CDR3: TGTGCCAGCAGCCTTGGGACTCCCACTGAAGCCTTCTTT.

The genes are TRBV2 and TRBJ2-6; the D is unclear. Germline-derived CDR1 and CDR2 are SNHLY and FYNNEI. Deletions cut 3 bases from V and 0 bases from J, with 6 bases between. The CDR3 length is 15 residues. CDR3 protein: CASSETPSGANVLTF. The DNA for the CDR3 is TGTGCCAGCAGTGAGACTCCCTCTGGGGCCAACGTCCTGACTTTC.

The rearrangement uses TRBV29-1 and TRBJ2-3; the match to TRBD1 covers 12 bases. V lost 4 bases to trimming and J lost 7 bases; unmatched junction nucleotides: 9. From germline, CDR1 is SQVTM and CDR2 ANQGSEA. The CDR3 consists of 15 residues. DNA of the CDR3: TGCAGCGTTGGGGGGACAGGGGGCTCTGAGAATACGCAGTATTTT. Amino acids: CSVGGTGGSENTQYF.

Notes on this clone: In this CDR3 the conserved last residue, phenylalanine or tryptophan, is missing, so a read error is likely. The chain is built from TRBV27 and TRBJ2-7; 10 bases line up with TRBD1. The trim removed 7 bases at V and 5 bases at J, leaving 5 bases unmatched. Germline V CDR1 and CDR2: MNHEY, SMNVEV (reference sequence). The CDR3 has 13 amino acids. The CDR3 nucleotides are TGTGCCAGCAAGACAGGGGGCAAGAACGAGCAGTACCTC. It codes for CASKTGGKNEQYL.